A single sample gave rise to the 20 T cell receptor beta chains below, sequenced in a study of CD8+CD57+ T cells in acquired aplastic anemia. Patients included in sequencing had previously demonstrated CD8+CD57+ cell expansion by flow cytometry. CDR3 and TCR beta VDJ profiling relied on a genomic DNA template. TCRdb itself ran the reads through MiXCR, one entry per CDR3 protein. Seen here are under 350,000 distinct CDR3 sequences, around three fifths observed once, and the top ten hold around 1.3%. The specimen was sorted CD4+, CD8+, or CD8+CD57+ T cells (not recorded which) from PBMCs. The receptors shown here come from a human donor with aplastic anemia.

This clonotype was found many times. The chain joins TRBV9 to TRBJ1-1; 8 positions agree with TRBD1. The ends lost 4 bases at V and 1 base at J; junction bases unmatched: 12. Germline assignment: CDR1 SGDLS and CDR2 YYNGEE. The CDR3 runs 17 residues. CDR3 nucleotides: TGTGCCAGCAGCATCGGAGGACAGGGCGAGGGGAACACTGAAGCTTTCTTT. Translation: CASSIGGQGEGNTEAFF.

The chain is built from TRBV5-1 and TRBJ1-6; unclear D gene. Germline V gene sequence: CDR1 SGHRS, CDR2 YFSETQ. The V end was cut by 3 bases, the J end by 7 bases, with 5 bases between. This CDR3 has 12 residues. CDR3 nucleotides: TGCGCCAGCAGCTGGGAGAATTCACCCCTCCACTTT. It codes for CASSWENSPLHF. Based on the CDR3 plus reference TRBV5-1 and TRBJ1-6, the full variable domain is KAGVTQTPRYLIKTRGQQVTLSCSPISGHRSVSWYQQTPGQGLQFLFEYFSETQRNKGNFPGRFSGRQFSNSRSEMNVSTLELGDSALYLCASSWENSPLHFGNGTRLTVT.

The V and J genes are TRBV19 and TRBJ2-1, with D possibly TRBD1 on 6 matching bases. There are 18 residues in the CDR3. Germline CDR1 reads LNHDA; CDR2 reads SQIVND (reference sequence). V was clipped by 4 bases and J by 7 bases, with 26 bases between them. CDR3 residues: CASSKSRQEHGWPNEQFF. The CDR3 region has the DNA TGTGCCAGTAGTAAGTCGAGACAGGAACACGGGTGGCCGAATGAGCAGTTCTTC.

This clonotype appeared many times. V usage is TRBV19 and J usage is TRBJ1-1, with a tentative D call TRBD1 (5 bases). The germline V gene encodes CDR1 LNHDA and CDR2 SQIVND (reference sequence). The CDR3 runs 15 residues. The V end was cut by 1 base, the J end by 0 bases, with 9 bases between. The CDR3 bases are TGTGCCAGTAGTATAGTCGGGGCGATGAACACTGAAGCTTTCTTT. It is translated as CASSIVGAMNTEAFF.

This clonotype showed up many times. This sequence joins TRBV7-2 and TRBJ1-3, with D unresolved. Trimming left V 5 bases short and J 0 bases short, with 14 bases between. Germline lookup yields CDR1 SGHTA and CDR2 FQGNSA. This CDR3 has 16 amino acids. CDR3 nucleotides: TGTGCCAGCAGCACCCCTAAGGCTACCTCTGGAAACACCATATATTTT. It is translated as CASSTPKATSGNTIYF. Full variable domain (rest looked up from reference TRBV7-2 and TRBJ1-3): GAGVSQSPSNKVTEKGKDVELRCDPISGHTALYWYRQSLGQGLEFLIYFQGNSAPDKSGLPSDRFSAERTGGSVSTLTIQRTQQEDSAVYLCASSTPKATSGNTIYFGEGSWLTVV.

In this sample, this clonotype turned up a few times. The chain recombines TRBV15 with TRBJ1-2; 10 bases are a match to TRBD1. CDR1 and CDR2 from the germline V gene are LNHNV and YYDKDF (reference sequence). Unmatched junction bases numbered 6, after V lost 0 bases and J lost 5 bases. CDR3 size: 16 residues. CDR3 residues: CATSRDRGGQGYGYTF. The CDR3 DNA reads TGTGCCACCAGCAGAGATCGAGGGGGACAGGGGTATGGCTACACCTTC.

The chain is built from TRBV19 and TRBJ2-7; 8 bases are a match to TRBD1. This CDR3 contains 14 residues. With 5 bases clipped from V and 4 bases from J, the junction kept 7 bases outside the gene matches. Germline CDR1 reads LNHDA; CDR2 reads SQIVND (reference sequence). CDR3 sequence reads: CASSHRDRNYEQYF. In nucleotides, the CDR3 is TGTGCCAGTAGTCACCGGGACAGGAATTACGAGCAGTACTTC.

The rearrangement uses TRBV20-1 and TRBJ1-4; possible D gene TRBD1, 5 bases. V dropped 3 bases and J dropped 4 bases, with 12 bases sitting between them. This CDR3 contains 14 residues. In germline, CDR1 is DFQATT, CDR2 SNEGSKA (reference sequence). This CDR3 is CSASRGSLNEKLFF. CDR3 DNA: TGCAGTGCTAGTCGGGGCAGCCTTAATGAAAAACTGTTTTTT.

This clonotype has at least ten counts. The rearrangement links TRBV5-1 to TRBJ2-1; 9 bases align to TRBD2. CDR1 SGHRS and CDR2 YFSETQ come from the germline V gene. Trimming removed 4 bases from V and 8 bases from J; junction bases left unmatched: 10. The CDR3 has 15 residues. This CDR3 reads CASSRIAGVSDEQFF. Here the CDR3 DNA reads TGCGCCAGCAGCCGAATAGCGGGAGTAAGTGATGAGCAGTTCTTC.

The table lists this clonotype with many counts. The chain recombines TRBV12-5 with TRBJ2-5; 7 bases agree with TRBD2. Germline loops: CDR1 LGHNT, CDR2 FRNRAP. J was trimmed by 5 bases and V by 9 bases; bases with no gene match: 15. This CDR3 is built from 15 residues. The CDR3 loop reads CASSLMGGPQETQYF. CDR3 bases: TGTGCTAGCTCCTTGATGGGAGGGCCTCAGGAGACCCAGTACTTC.

This clonotype has only a few counts. The chain is built from TRBV7-9 and TRBJ1-1; D is unresolved. The CDR3 is 16 amino acids. CDR1 SEHNR and CDR2 FQNEAQ come from the germline V gene (reference sequence). V was pared by 4 bases and J by 0 bases, with 15 bases between. CDR3: CASSSRSGRLNTEAFF. In DNA, the CDR3 is TGTGCCAGCAGCTCCCGAAGTGGGCGATTGAACACTGAAGCTTTCTTT.

This clonotype showed up many times. This chain connects TRBV10-2 to TRBJ1-5; D possibly corresponds to TRBD1 (5 bases). Germline V gene sequence: CDR1 WSHSY, CDR2 SAAADI. Trimming removed 7 bases from V and 0 bases from J, with 16 bases in between. The CDR3 runs 16 residues. Here the CDR3 reads CASTNSGRYSNQPQHF. In nucleotides, the CDR3 is TGCGCCAGCACCAACTCGGGACGGTATAGCAATCAGCCCCAGCATTTT.

The CDR3: CASSPNPGVGGYTF. The CDR3 DNA sequence: TGTGCCAGCAGCCCGAACCCAGGGGTCGGTGGCTACACCTTC. The V call is TRBV7-2, the J call TRBJ1-2; D perhaps matches TRBD1 (6 bases). Trimming took off 5 bases at V and 7 bases at J, with 17 bases between the two ends. This CDR3 spans 14 amino acids. The germline CDR1 and CDR2 sequences are SGHTA and FQGNSA.

This clonotype has ten or more counts. The rearrangement joins TRBV2 to TRBJ2-4; 11 bases fit TRBD2. Germline V gives CDR1 SNHLY, CDR2 FYNNEI. The CDR3 sequence is 16 residues long. Trimming removed 4 bases from V and 2 bases from J; junction bases left unmatched: 4. The CDR3 here is CASSAIAGGPKNIQYF. CDR3 nucleotides: TGTGCCAGCAGTGCCATAGCGGGGGGGCCCAAAAACATTCAGTACTTC. The full variable domain, completed using reference TRBV2 and TRBJ2-4, is EPEVTQTPSHQVTQMGQEVILRCVPISNHLYFYWYRQILGQKVEFLVSFYNNEISEKSEIFDDQFSVERPDGSNFTLKIRSTKLEDSAMYFCASSAIAGGPKNIQYFGAGTRLSVL.

This rearrangement joins TRBV4-2 to TRBJ2-7; TRBD2 matches 8 bases. After removal of 4 bases from V and 5 bases from J, the junction contained 10 bases not matched to a gene. Germline CDR1 and CDR2: LGHNA and YNFKEQ. This CDR3 has 15 residues. The CDR3 DNA reads as TGTGCCAGCAGCCCCCATGAGACTAGCGCGAACGAGCAGTACTTC. Protein product: CASSPHETSANEQYF.

The chain combines TRBV9 with TRBJ2-7; D is unresolved. Germline V gene sequence: CDR1 SGDLS, CDR2 YYNGEE. The V gene lost 0 bases and the J gene lost 7 bases, with 8 bases spanning the gap. This CDR3 has 12 amino acids. CDR3 nucleotides: TGTGCCAGCAGCGTAGATTCTGGGGAGCAGTACTTC. Protein product: CASSVDSGEQYF.

This clonotype has a count of ten or more. The J gene is TRBJ2-7, the V gene TRBV3-1; 14 bases line up with TRBD2. The CDR3 is 18 amino acids. J was trimmed by 6 bases and V by 4 bases; bases with no gene match: 14. Germline V CDR1 and CDR2: LGHDT, YNNKEL (reference sequence). DNA of the CDR3: TGTGCCAGCAGCCCAACCGGGACTAGCGGGAGAAGGGTAATCGAGCAGTACTTC. Translating it yields CASSPTGTSGRRVIEQYF.

The chain recombines TRBV5-4 with TRBJ2-3; 8 bases map to TRBD2. The germline V gene has CDR1 SGHNT and CDR2 YYREEE (reference sequence). The ends lost 3 bases at V and 2 bases at J; junction bases unmatched: 5. The CDR3 totals 15 residues. The DNA for the CDR3 is TGTGCCAGCAGCTCAGCGGGGGCTTACACAGATACGCAGTATTTT. Protein product: CASSSAGAYTDTQYF. Using reference TRBV5-4 and TRBJ2-3 for the parts outside the CDR3, the full variable domain is ETGVTQSPTHLIKTRGQQVTLRCSSQSGHNTVSWYQQALGQGPQFIFQYYREEENGRGNFPPRFSGLQFPNYSSELNVNALELDDSALYLCASSSAGAYTDTQYFGPGTRLTVL.

J is TRBJ2-5 and V is TRBV15, with D maybe TRBD1 (6 bases). The CDR3 extends over 14 amino acids. Germline-derived CDR1 and CDR2 are LNHNV and YYDKDF (reference sequence). Trimming took off 1 base at V and 2 bases at J, with 8 bases between the two ends. The CDR3 bases are TGTGCCACCAGCAGAGGGGACAAACAAGAGACCCAGTACTTC. It translates to CATSRGDKQETQYF. The variable domain in full, with the rest retrieved from reference TRBV15 and TRBJ2-5, is DAMVIQNPRYQVTQFGKPVTLSCSQTLNHNVMYWYQQKSSQAPKLLFHYYDKDFNNEADTPDNFQSRRPNTSFCFLDIRSPGLGDTAMYLCATSRGDKQETQYFGPGTRLLVL.

A remark on this clonotype: Sequence at one end of the junction differs from germline and may be a read error. The chain joins TRBV5-1 to TRBJ2-7; unclear D gene. CDR3 length equals 15 residues. CDR1 and CDR2 (germline): SGHRS, YFSETQ. The CDR3 nucleotides read TGTGCCAGCAGCGTGGCCCCGGGCCCGGTCTACGAGCAGTACTTC. Its translation: CASSVAPGPVYEQYF. Combining the CDR3 with reference TRBV5-1 and TRBJ2-7 gives the whole variable domain KAGVTQTPRYLIKTRGQQVTLSCSPISGHRSVSWYQQTPGQGLQFLFEYFSETQRNKGNFPGRFSGRQFSNSRSEMNVSTLELGDSALYLCASSVAPGPVYEQYFGPGTRLTVT.